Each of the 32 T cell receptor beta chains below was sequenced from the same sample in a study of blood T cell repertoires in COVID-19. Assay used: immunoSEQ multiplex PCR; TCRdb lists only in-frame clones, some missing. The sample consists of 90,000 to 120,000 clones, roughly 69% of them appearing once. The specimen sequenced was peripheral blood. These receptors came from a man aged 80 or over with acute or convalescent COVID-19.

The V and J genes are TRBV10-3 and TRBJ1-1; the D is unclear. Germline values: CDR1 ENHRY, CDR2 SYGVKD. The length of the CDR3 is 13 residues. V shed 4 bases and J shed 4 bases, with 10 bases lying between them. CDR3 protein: CAISAEGSTEAFF. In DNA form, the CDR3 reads TGTGCCATCAGTGCGGAGGGCTCCACTGAAGCTTTCTTT.

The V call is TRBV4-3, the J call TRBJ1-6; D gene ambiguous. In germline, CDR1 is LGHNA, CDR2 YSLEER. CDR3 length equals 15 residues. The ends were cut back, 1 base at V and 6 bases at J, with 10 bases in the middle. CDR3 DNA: TGCGCCAGCAGCCAAGCGTGGCAGATTAATTCACCCCTCCACTTT. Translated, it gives CASSQAWQINSPLHF.

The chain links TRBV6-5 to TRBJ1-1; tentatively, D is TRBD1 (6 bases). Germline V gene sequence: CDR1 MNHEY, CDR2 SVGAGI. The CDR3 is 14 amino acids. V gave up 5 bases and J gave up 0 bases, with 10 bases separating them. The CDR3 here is CASSTGQLNTEAFF. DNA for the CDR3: TGTGCCAGCAGTACGGGACAATTGAACACTGAAGCTTTCTTT.

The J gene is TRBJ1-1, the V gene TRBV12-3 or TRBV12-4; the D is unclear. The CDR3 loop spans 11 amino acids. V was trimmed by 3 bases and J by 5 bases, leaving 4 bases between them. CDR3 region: CASSFSTEAFF. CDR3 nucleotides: TGTGCCAGCAGTTTTAGTACTGAAGCTTTCTTT.

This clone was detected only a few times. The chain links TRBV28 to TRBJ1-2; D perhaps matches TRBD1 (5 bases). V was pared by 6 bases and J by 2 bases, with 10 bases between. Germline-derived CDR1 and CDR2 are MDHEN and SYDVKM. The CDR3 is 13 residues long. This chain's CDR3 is CASRIDRNYGYTF. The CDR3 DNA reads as TGTGCCAGCAGGATAGACAGAAACTATGGCTACACCTTC.

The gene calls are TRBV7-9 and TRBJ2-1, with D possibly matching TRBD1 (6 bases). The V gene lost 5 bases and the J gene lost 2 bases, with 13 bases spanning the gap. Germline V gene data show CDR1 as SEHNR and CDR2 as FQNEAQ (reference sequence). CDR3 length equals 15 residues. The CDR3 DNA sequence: TGTGCCAGCAGCCCCCGCAGGGGAACCTACAATGAGCAGTTCTTC. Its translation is CASSPRRGTYNEQFF.

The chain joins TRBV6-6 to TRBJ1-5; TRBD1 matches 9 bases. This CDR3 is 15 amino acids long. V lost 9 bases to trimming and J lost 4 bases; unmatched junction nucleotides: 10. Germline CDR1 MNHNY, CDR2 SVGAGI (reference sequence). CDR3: CASNYIGTGNQPQHF. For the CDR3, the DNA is TGTGCCAGTAATTATATAGGGACAGGGAATCAGCCCCAGCATTTT.

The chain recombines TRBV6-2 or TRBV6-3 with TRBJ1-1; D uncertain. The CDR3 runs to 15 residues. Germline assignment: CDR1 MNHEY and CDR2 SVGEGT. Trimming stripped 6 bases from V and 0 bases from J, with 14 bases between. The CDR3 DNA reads TGTGCCAGCAGCCCTCCCGGGTGGGTGAACACTGAAGCTTTCTTT. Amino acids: CASSPPGWVNTEAFF.

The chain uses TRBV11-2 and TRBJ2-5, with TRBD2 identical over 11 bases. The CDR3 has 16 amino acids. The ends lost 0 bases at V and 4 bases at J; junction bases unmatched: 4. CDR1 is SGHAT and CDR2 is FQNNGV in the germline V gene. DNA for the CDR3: TGTGCCAGCAGCTTAGATAAACTAGCGGGAGTAGAGACCCAGTACTTC. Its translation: CASSLDKLAGVETQYF.

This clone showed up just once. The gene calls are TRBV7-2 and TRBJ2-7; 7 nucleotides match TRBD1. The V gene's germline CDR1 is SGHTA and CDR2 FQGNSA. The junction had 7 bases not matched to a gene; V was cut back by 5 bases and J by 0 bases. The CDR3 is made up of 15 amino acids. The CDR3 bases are TGTGCCAGCAGCGCCGCGGACAGGCTCTCCTACGAGCAGTACTTC. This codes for CASSAADRLSYEQYF.

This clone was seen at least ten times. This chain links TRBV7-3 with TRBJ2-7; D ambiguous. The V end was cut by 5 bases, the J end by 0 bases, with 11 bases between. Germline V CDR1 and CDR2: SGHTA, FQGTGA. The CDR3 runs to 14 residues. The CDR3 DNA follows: TGTGCCAGCAGCCCAACACCGGGCTCCTACGAGCAGTACTTC. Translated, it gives CASSPTPGSYEQYF.

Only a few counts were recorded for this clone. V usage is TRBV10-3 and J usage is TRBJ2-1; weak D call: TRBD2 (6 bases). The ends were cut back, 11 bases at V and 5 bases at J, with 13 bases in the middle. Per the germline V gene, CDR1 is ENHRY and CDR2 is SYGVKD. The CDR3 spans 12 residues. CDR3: CASGTSNNEQFF. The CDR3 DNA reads TGTGCCTCGGGGACTTCAAACAATGAGCAGTTCTTC.

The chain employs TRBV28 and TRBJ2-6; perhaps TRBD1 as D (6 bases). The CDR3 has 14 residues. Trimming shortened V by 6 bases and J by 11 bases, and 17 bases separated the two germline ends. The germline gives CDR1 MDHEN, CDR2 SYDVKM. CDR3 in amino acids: CASSNTGIPHVLTF. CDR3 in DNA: TGTGCCAGCAGCAATACAGGGATTCCTCACGTCCTGACTTTC.

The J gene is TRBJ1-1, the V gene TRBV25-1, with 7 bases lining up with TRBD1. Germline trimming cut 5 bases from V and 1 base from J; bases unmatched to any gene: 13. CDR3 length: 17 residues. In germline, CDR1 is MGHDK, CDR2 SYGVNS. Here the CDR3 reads CASSPGQLAPWNTEAFF. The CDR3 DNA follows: TGTGCCAGCAGTCCGGGACAGCTAGCCCCGTGGAACACTGAAGCTTTCTTT.

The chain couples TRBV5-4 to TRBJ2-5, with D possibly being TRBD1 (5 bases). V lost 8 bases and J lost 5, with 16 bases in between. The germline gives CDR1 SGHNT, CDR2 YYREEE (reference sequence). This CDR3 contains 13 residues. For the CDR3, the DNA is TGTGCCAGTTCGGTCCAGGGTACGGAGACCCAGTACTTC. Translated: CASSVQGTETQYF.

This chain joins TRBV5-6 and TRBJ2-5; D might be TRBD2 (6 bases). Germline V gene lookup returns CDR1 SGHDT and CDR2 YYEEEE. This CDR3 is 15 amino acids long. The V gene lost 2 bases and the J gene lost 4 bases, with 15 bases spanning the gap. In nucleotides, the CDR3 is TGTGCCAGCAGCTTCTTCGGGAGTTCTGCAGAGACCCAGTACTTC. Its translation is CASSFFGSSAETQYF. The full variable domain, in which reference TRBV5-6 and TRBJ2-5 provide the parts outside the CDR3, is DAGVTQSPTHLIKTRGQQVTLRCSPKSGHDTVSWYQQALGQGPQFIFQYYEEEERQRGNFPDRFSGHQFPNYSSELNVNALLLGDSALYLCASSFFGSSAETQYFGPGTRLLVL.

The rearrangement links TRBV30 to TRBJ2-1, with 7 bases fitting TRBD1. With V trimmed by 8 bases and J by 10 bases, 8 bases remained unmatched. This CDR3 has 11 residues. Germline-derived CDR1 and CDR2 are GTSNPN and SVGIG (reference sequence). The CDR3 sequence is CALGGVKEQFF. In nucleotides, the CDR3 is TGTGCCCTAGGGGGCGTCAAAGAGCAGTTCTTC.

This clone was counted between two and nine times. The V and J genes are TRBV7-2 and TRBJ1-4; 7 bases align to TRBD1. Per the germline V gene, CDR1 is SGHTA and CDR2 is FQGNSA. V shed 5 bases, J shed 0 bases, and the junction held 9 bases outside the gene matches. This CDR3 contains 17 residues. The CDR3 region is CASSLMTGLPTNEKLFF. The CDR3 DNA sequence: TGTGCCAGCAGCCTCATGACAGGGCTCCCAACTAATGAAAAACTGTTTTTT.

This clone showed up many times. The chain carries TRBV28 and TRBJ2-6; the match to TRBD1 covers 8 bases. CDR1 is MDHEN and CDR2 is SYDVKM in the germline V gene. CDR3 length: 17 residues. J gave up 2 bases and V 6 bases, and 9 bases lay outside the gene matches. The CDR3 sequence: CASSRTGIIPGANVLTF. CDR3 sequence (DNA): TGTGCCAGCAGCCGGACAGGGATCATTCCTGGGGCCAACGTCCTGACTTTC.

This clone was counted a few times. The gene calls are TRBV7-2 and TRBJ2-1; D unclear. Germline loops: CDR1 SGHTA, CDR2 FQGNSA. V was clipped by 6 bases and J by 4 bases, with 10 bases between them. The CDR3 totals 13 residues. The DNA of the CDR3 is TGTGCCAGCAGGGAAGGCGGATACAATGAGCAGTTCTTC. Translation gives CASREGGYNEQFF.

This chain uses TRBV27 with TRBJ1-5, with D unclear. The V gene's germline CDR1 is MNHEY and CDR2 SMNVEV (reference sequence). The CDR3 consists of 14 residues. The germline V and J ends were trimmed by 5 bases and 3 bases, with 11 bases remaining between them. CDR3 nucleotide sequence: TGTGCCAGCAGTATCGGAGGTCCCAATCAGCCCCAGCATTTT. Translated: CASSIGGPNQPQHF.

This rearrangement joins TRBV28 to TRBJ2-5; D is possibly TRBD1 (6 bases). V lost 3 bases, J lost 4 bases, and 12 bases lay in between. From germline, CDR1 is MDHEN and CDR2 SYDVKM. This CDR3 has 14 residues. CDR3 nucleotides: TGTGCCAGCAGTTTCCAGGGGACCCCAGAGACCCAGTACTTC. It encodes CASSFQGTPETQYF.

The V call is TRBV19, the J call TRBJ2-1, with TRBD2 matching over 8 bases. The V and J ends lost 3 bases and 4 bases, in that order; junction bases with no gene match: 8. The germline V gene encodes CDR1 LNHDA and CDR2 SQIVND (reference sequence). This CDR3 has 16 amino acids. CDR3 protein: CASSMWAGGSYNEQFF. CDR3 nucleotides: TGTGCCAGTAGTATGTGGGCGGGAGGATCTTACAATGAGCAGTTCTTC.

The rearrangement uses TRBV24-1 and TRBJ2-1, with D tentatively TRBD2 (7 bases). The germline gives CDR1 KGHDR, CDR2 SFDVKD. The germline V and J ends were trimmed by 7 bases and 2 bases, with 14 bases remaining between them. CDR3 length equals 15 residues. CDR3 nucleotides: TGTGCCACCAGGGGGGGCGGGGGCCCCTACAATGAGCAGTTCTTC. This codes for CATRGGGGPYNEQFF.

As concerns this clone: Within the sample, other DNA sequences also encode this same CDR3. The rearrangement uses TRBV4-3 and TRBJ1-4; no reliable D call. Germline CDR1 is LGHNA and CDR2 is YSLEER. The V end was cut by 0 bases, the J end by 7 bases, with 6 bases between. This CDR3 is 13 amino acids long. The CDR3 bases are TGCGCCAGCAGCCAAGACCGGGGTGAAAAACTGTTTTTT. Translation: CASSQDRGEKLFF.

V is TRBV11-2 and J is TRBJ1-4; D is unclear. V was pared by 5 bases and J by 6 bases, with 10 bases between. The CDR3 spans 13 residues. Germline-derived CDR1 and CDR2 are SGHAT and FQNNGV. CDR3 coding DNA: TGTGCCAGCAGCCCTAGGACTGATGAAAAACTGTTTTTT. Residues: CASSPRTDEKLFF.

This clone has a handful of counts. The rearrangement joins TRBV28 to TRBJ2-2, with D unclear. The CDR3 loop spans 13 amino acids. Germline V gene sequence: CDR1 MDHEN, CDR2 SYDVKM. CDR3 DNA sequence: TGTTCGGTAAGACACCCGAACACCGGGGAGCTGTTTTTT. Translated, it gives CSVRHPNTGELFF.

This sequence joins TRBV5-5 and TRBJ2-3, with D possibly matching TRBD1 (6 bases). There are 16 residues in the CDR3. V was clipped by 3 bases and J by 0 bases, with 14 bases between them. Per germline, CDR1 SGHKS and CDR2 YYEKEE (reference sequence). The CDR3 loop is CASSWKQGASTDTQYF. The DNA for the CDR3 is TGTGCCAGCAGCTGGAAACAGGGCGCCAGCACAGATACGCAGTATTTT.

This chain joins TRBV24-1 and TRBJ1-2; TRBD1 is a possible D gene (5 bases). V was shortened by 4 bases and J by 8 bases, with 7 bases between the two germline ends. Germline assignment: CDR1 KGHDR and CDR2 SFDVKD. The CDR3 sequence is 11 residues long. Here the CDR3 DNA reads TGTGCCACCAGTGACCAGGGAGGCTACACCTTC. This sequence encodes CATSDQGGYTF.

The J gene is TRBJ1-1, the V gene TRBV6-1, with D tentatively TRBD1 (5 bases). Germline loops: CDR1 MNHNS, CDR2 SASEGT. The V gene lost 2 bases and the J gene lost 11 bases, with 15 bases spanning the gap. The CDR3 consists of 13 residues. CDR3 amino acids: CASSELGPGLAFF. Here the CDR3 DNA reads TGTGCCAGCAGTGAATTGGGGCCAGGGTTGGCTTTCTTT.

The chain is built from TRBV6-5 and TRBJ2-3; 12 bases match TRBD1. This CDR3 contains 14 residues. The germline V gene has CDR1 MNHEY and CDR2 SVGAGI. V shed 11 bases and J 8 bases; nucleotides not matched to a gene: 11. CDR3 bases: TGTGCCTCAAGGGGGACAGGGGGCATGGGTACGCAGTATTTT. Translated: CASRGTGGMGTQYF.

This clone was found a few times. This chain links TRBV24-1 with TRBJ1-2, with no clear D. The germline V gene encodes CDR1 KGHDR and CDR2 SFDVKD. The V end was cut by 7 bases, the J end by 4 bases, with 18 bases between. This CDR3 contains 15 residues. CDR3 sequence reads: CATSRGIGSGYGYTF. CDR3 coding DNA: TGTGCCACCAGCAGAGGGATCGGGAGTGGCTATGGCTACACCTTC.